A selection of T cell receptor beta chains follows, all from one sample in a study of response to subunit inactivated influenza vaccine. TCRdb reprocessed the RT-PCR reads via MiXCR and lists one record per CDR3 protein. The table shows over 150,000 distinct CDR3 sequences, with about 10% occurring only once. The sample was CD8+ T cells sorted from PBMCs, taken less than 30 months after vaccination. All receptors derive from a man between 50 and 75 years old who received an inactivated influenza vaccine. Both conserved end residues are part of each CDR3. Fields, in order: clone size, V gene, D gene, J gene, CDR3 protein, CDR3 DNA. A D gene is named only where the DNA matches it firmly. Clone size is shown for a subset of rows, as once, few, many or a class of expanded clone.

clone size: few; V gene: TRBV29-1; D gene: TRBD2; J gene: TRBJ2-7; CDR3 protein: CSVEDRRTSGYEQYF; CDR3 DNA: TGCAGCGTTGAAGATAGGAGGACTAGCGGCTACGAGCAGTACTTC
clone size: few; V gene: TRBV12-3/TRBV12-4; D gene: TRBD2; J gene: TRBJ2-7; CDR3 protein: CASSRSGANSYEQYF; CDR3 DNA: TGTGCCAGCAGTCGGAGCGGGGCTAATTCCTACGAGCAGTACTTC
clone size: -; V gene: TRBV29-1; D gene: -; J gene: TRBJ2-3; CDR3 protein: CSVGLLDTQYF; CDR3 DNA: TGCAGCGTTGGTCTATTAGATACGCAGTATTTT
clone size: -; V gene: TRBV11-1; D gene: -; J gene: TRBJ2-1; CDR3 protein: CASSTGISYNEQFF; CDR3 DNA: TGTGCCAGCAGCACCGGGATCAGCTACAATGAGCAGTTCTTC
clone size: -; V gene: TRBV19; D gene: -; J gene: TRBJ1-5; CDR3 protein: CASSTWTAAGNQPQHF; CDR3 DNA: TGTGCCAGTAGTACCTGGACCGCCGCCGGCAATCAGCCCCAGCATTTT
clone size: few; V gene: TRBV20-1; D gene: -; J gene: TRBJ2-1; CDR3 protein: CSARLGASEQFF; CDR3 DNA: TGCAGTGCTAGGCTCGGCGCCTCGGAGCAGTTCTTC
clone size: medium-sized; V gene: TRBV30; D gene: -; J gene: TRBJ1-1; CDR3 protein: CAWSLDTEAFF; CDR3 DNA: TGTGCCTGGAGTCTGGACACTGAAGCTTTCTTT
clone size: -; V gene: TRBV7-3; D gene: -; J gene: TRBJ2-1; CDR3 protein: CASSLGGAQQFF; CDR3 DNA: TGTGCCAGCAGCTTAGGTGGGGCTCAGCAGTTCTTC
clone size: many; V gene: TRBV6-5; D gene: -; J gene: TRBJ2-1; CDR3 protein: CASSFYMSSYNEQFF; CDR3 DNA: TGTGCCAGCAGTTTCTACATGAGCTCCTACAATGAGCAGTTCTTC
clone size: -; V gene: TRBV20-1; D gene: -; J gene: TRBJ1-5; CDR3 protein: CSASGRSLNQPQHF; CDR3 DNA: TGCAGTGCTAGTGGCAGATCTCTGAATCAGCCCCAGCATTTT
clone size: few; V gene: TRBV20-1; D gene: TRBD2; J gene: TRBJ2-3; CDR3 protein: CSARGLAGGYTQYF; CDR3 DNA: TGCAGTGCTAGGGGACTAGCGGGGGGTTATACGCAGTATTTT
clone size: once; V gene: TRBV10-3; D gene: -; J gene: TRBJ1-5; CDR3 protein: CAISKSGANQPQHF; CDR3 DNA: TGTGCCATCAGTAAGTCAGGGGCAAATCAGCCCCAGCATTTT
clone size: -; V gene: TRBV12-3/TRBV12-4; D gene: TRBD1; J gene: TRBJ2-1; CDR3 protein: CATQGAGYEQFF; CDR3 DNA: TGTGCCACCCAGGGGGCCGGATATGAGCAGTTCTTC
clone size: many; V gene: TRBV5-1; D gene: TRBD1; J gene: TRBJ2-2; CDR3 protein: CASSFTGQGPTGELFF; CDR3 DNA: TGCGCCAGCAGTTTTACCGGACAGGGACCCACCGGGGAGCTGTTTTTT
clone size: few; V gene: TRBV4-2; D gene: -; J gene: TRBJ2-4; CDR3 protein: CASSQEERTEVAKNIQYF; CDR3 DNA: TGTGCCAGCAGCCAAGAAGAACGGACAGAAGTAGCCAAAAACATTCAGTACTTC
clone size: many; V gene: TRBV4-2; D gene: -; J gene: TRBJ2-1; CDR3 protein: CASSQTQYNEQFF; CDR3 DNA: TGTGCCAGCAGCCAAACCCAATACAATGAGCAGTTCTTC
clone size: few; V gene: TRBV14; D gene: -; J gene: TRBJ2-7; CDR3 protein: CASSSDWVGDEQYF; CDR3 DNA: TGTGCCAGCAGCTCCGACTGGGTTGGGGACGAGCAGTACTTC
clone size: many; V gene: TRBV5-1; D gene: -; J gene: TRBJ2-7; CDR3 protein: CASSVRTADYEQYF; CDR3 DNA: TGCGCCAGCAGCGTGCGGACAGCTGACTACGAGCAGTACTTC
clone size: many; V gene: TRBV6-2/TRBV6-3; D gene: TRBD1; J gene: TRBJ2-6; CDR3 protein: CASSLLSGTGGDGANVLTF; CDR3 DNA: TGTGCCAGCAGTCTCTTATCCGGGACAGGGGGTGACGGGGCCAACGTCCTGACTTTC
clone size: -; V gene: TRBV7-6; D gene: -; J gene: TRBJ2-1; CDR3 protein: CASSLASGNSWEQFF; CDR3 DNA: TGTGCCAGCAGCTTAGCCAGCGGAAATAGTTGGGAGCAGTTCTTC
clone size: -; V gene: TRBV11-2; D gene: -; J gene: TRBJ2-1; CDR3 protein: CASRMDGYNEQFF; CDR3 DNA: TGTGCCAGCAGAATGGACGGCTACAATGAGCAGTTCTTC
clone size: -; V gene: TRBV30; D gene: TRBD1; J gene: TRBJ2-1; CDR3 protein: CPWSVGGAEQFF; CDR3 DNA: TGTCCCTGGAGTGTAGGGGGCGCTGAGCAGTTCTTC
clone size: many; V gene: TRBV24-1; D gene: -; J gene: TRBJ2-5; CDR3 protein: CATSDFPPRGSRETQYF; CDR3 DNA: TGTGCCACCAGTGATTTTCCCCCCCGGGGCAGTCGGGAGACCCAGTACTTC
clone size: -; V gene: TRBV6-1; D gene: TRBD2; J gene: TRBJ2-1; CDR3 protein: CASTGGLAGLNEQFF; CDR3 DNA: TGTGCCAGCACCGGCGGACTAGCGGGGCTGAATGAGCAGTTCTTC
clone size: few; V gene: TRBV10-3; D gene: -; J gene: TRBJ2-7; CDR3 protein: CAISEQRDPYEQYF; CDR3 DNA: TGTGCCATCAGTGAGCAGAGGGACCCCTACGAGCAGTACTTC
clone size: few; V gene: TRBV29-1; D gene: -; J gene: TRBJ2-5; CDR3 protein: CSAPAEQETQYF; CDR3 DNA: TGCAGCGCCCCTGCAGAACAAGAGACCCAGTACTTC
clone size: few; V gene: TRBV6-2/TRBV6-3; D gene: TRBD2; J gene: TRBJ2-1; CDR3 protein: CASSGLAGENEQFF; CDR3 DNA: TGTGCCAGCAGCGGACTAGCGGGAGAAAATGAGCAGTTCTTC
clone size: few; V gene: TRBV9; D gene: TRBD1; J gene: TRBJ1-2; CDR3 protein: CASSGTGVRGYTF; CDR3 DNA: TGTGCCAGCAGCGGTACAGGGGTGAGGGGCTACACCTTC
clone size: few; V gene: TRBV5-6; D gene: -; J gene: TRBJ1-3; CDR3 protein: CASSLGPYSGNTIYF; CDR3 DNA: TGTGCCAGCAGCTTGGGACCCTACTCTGGAAACACCATATATTTT
clone size: -; V gene: TRBV6-1; D gene: -; J gene: TRBJ2-7; CDR3 protein: CASRNLRGDTSYEQYF; CDR3 DNA: TGTGCCAGCAGAAACCTTCGGGGGGACACCTCCTACGAGCAGTACTTC
clone size: -; V gene: TRBV4-1; D gene: -; J gene: TRBJ2-7; CDR3 protein: CASSQAVQGSYEQYF; CDR3 DNA: TGCGCCAGCAGCCAGGCTGTACAGGGAAGCTACGAGCAGTACTTC
clone size: -; V gene: TRBV20-1; D gene: -; J gene: TRBJ2-7; CDR3 protein: CSARRDLSYEQYF; CDR3 DNA: TGCAGTGCTAGGCGGGACCTCTCCTACGAGCAGTACTTC
clone size: many; V gene: TRBV12-3/TRBV12-4; D gene: -; J gene: TRBJ2-1; CDR3 protein: CASNLRWSEQFF; CDR3 DNA: TGTGCCAGCAATTTACGATGGTCCGAGCAGTTCTTC
clone size: few; V gene: TRBV20-1; D gene: -; J gene: TRBJ2-7; CDR3 protein: CSAREPNSYEQYF; CDR3 DNA: TGCAGTGCGAGGGAGCCGAACTCCTACGAGCAGTACTTC
clone size: few; V gene: TRBV12-3/TRBV12-4; D gene: TRBD2; J gene: TRBJ2-7; CDR3 protein: CASSPRGLAGGYEQYF; CDR3 DNA: TGTGCCAGCAGCCCTCGAGGACTAGCGGGAGGATACGAGCAGTACTTC
clone size: many; V gene: TRBV12-3/TRBV12-4; D gene: -; J gene: TRBJ2-7; CDR3 protein: CASSLAGRIYEQYF; CDR3 DNA: TGTGCCAGCAGTTTGGCAGGGAGAATTTACGAGCAGTACTTC
clone size: few; V gene: TRBV7-6; D gene: TRBD2; J gene: TRBJ2-3; CDR3 protein: CASSLDVAGGQDTQYF; CDR3 DNA: TGTGCCAGCAGCTTAGACGTAGCGGGGGGGCAAGATACGCAGTATTTT
clone size: many; V gene: TRBV6-5; D gene: -; J gene: TRBJ2-5; CDR3 protein: CASSYSFGGQETQYF; CDR3 DNA: TGTGCCAGCAGTTACTCGTTCGGGGGCCAAGAGACCCAGTACTTC
clone size: -; V gene: TRBV30; D gene: TRBD2; J gene: TRBJ2-1; CDR3 protein: CAWSALAGAQNEQFF; CDR3 DNA: TGTGCCTGGAGTGCCCTAGCGGGAGCGCAAAATGAGCAGTTCTTC
clone size: few; V gene: TRBV28; D gene: -; J gene: TRBJ2-5; CDR3 protein: CASSFELGVETQYF; CDR3 DNA: TGTGCCAGCAGTTTCGAATTAGGGGTTGAGACCCAGTACTTC
clone size: -; V gene: TRBV7-8; D gene: TRBD2; J gene: TRBJ2-7; CDR3 protein: CASSLEGGSSGASSYEQYF; CDR3 DNA: TGTGCCAGCAGCTTAGAAGGGGGGTCTAGCGGGGCCAGCTCCTACGAGCAGTACTTC
clone size: few; V gene: TRBV20-1; D gene: TRBD2; J gene: TRBJ2-3; CDR3 protein: CSASGLESGSYTDTQYF; CDR3 DNA: TGCAGTGCTAGTGGGCTGGAAAGCGGGAGTTACACAGATACGCAGTATTTT
clone size: few; V gene: TRBV25-1; D gene: TRBD1; J gene: TRBJ1-2; CDR3 protein: CASSTGTGMGGYTF; CDR3 DNA: TGTGCCAGCAGCACCGGGACAGGGATGGGAGGCTACACCTTC
clone size: many; V gene: TRBV7-8; D gene: -; J gene: TRBJ2-7; CDR3 protein: CASTLGARPEEQYF; CDR3 DNA: TGTGCCAGCACGCTGGGGGCGCGACCAGAAGAGCAGTACTTC
clone size: few; V gene: TRBV4-3; D gene: -; J gene: TRBJ1-4; CDR3 protein: CASSQGPAFGKGNEKLFF; CDR3 DNA: TGCGCCAGCAGCCAAGGGCCCGCATTTGGGAAGGGTAATGAAAAACTGTTTTTT
clone size: -; V gene: TRBV3-1; D gene: -; J gene: TRBJ2-7; CDR3 protein: CACCKQVPFTYEQYF; CDR3 DNA: TGTGCCTGCTGCAAGCAGGTCCCTTTTACCTACGAGCAGTACTTC
clone size: few; V gene: TRBV4-3; D gene: TRBD2; J gene: TRBJ2-1; CDR3 protein: CASSQDLTSGYYNEQFF; CDR3 DNA: TGCGCCAGCAGCCAAGATTTAACTAGCGGGTATTACAATGAGCAGTTCTTC
clone size: few; V gene: TRBV7-6; D gene: -; J gene: TRBJ2-2; CDR3 protein: CASSLASPRGGTGELFF; CDR3 DNA: TGTGCCAGCAGCTTAGCGTCTCCGAGAGGAGGGACCGGGGAGCTGTTTTTT
clone size: many; V gene: TRBV27; D gene: -; J gene: TRBJ2-3; CDR3 protein: CASSPGLADTDTQYF; CDR3 DNA: TGTGCCAGCAGTCCTGGCCTGGCAGACACAGATACGCAGTATTTT
clone size: many; V gene: TRBV12-3/TRBV12-4; D gene: TRBD2; J gene: TRBJ2-7; CDR3 protein: CASSFLLAGASYEQYF; CDR3 DNA: TGTGCCAGCAGTTTCCTGCTAGCGGGAGCCTCCTACGAGCAGTACTTC
clone size: -; V gene: TRBV7-2; D gene: TRBD1; J gene: TRBJ2-7; CDR3 protein: CAIRMTGGVVYEQYF; CDR3 DNA: TGTGCCATCAGGATGACAGGGGGCGTAGTGTACGAGCAGTACTTC
clone size: few; V gene: TRBV6-5; D gene: -; J gene: TRBJ2-7; CDR3 protein: CASSYTATGYEQYF; CDR3 DNA: TGTGCCAGCAGTTACACGGCAACAGGGTACGAGCAGTACTTC
clone size: -; V gene: TRBV27; D gene: -; J gene: TRBJ2-7; CDR3 protein: CASSFQGGNEQYF; CDR3 DNA: TGTGCCAGCAGTTTTCAGGGTGGGAACGAGCAGTACTTC
clone size: -; V gene: TRBV27; D gene: TRBD2; J gene: TRBJ2-1; CDR3 protein: CASSPAAGDSYNEQFF; CDR3 DNA: TGTGCCAGCAGCCCGGCAGCGGGGGACTCTTACAATGAGCAGTTCTTC
clone size: -; V gene: TRBV24-1; D gene: TRBD1; J gene: TRBJ2-2; CDR3 protein: CATSDLSTGTGNTGELFF; CDR3 DNA: TGTGCCACCAGTGATTTGTCTACCGGGACAGGGAACACCGGGGAGCTGTTTTTT
clone size: -; V gene: TRBV11-2; D gene: TRBD1; J gene: TRBJ2-1; CDR3 protein: CASSPRQGSSYNEQFF; CDR3 DNA: TGTGCCAGCAGCCCCCGACAGGGGTCGAGTTACAATGAGCAGTTCTTC
clone size: many; V gene: TRBV21-1; D gene: -; J gene: TRBJ2-3; CDR3 protein: CASSKGALTDTQYF; CDR3 DNA: TGTGCCAGCAGCAAGGGGGCTTTGACAGATACGCAGTATTTT